The source of this T cell receptor beta chain is a study of cytomegalovirus exposure and HLA in healthy donors listed by TCRdb under 2017. In terms of the full investigation: In an earlier analysis of roughly 590 of the donors, 276 Gb of sequence data and 90 million to 130 million unique TCR beta sequences from roughly 190 million T cells were reported. Typing coverage differed by locus: A, B, C, DRB1 and DQB1 were typed in about 629-630 donors, DQA1 in 500 to 550, DPA1 in some 600, and DPB1 in approximately 450. The T cell repertoires of 666 subjects were profiled by immunosequencing and related to cytomegalovirus serostatus. Of the approximately 400 genotyped donors, roughly 80% fell in the genetic ancestry cluster associated with self-reported Caucasian donors. High-throughput TCR immunosequencing, statistical association of individual TCRs with disease status, and machine learning were combined to predict cytomegalovirus infection status. Across some 400 genotyped donors of the cohort, an average of approximately 220,000 unique TCR beta nucleotide sequences per donor were sequenced, and roughly 18% of those sequences were non-productive. Genome-wide SNP genotypes for about 55% of the 666 donors were used in a later genetic analysis, which treated that subset as a discovery cohort. To decide whether each TCR beta V gene segment behaved as functional or pseudogenic, an earlier analysis of some 600 of the donors relied on high-throughput TCR beta sequencing. The later analysis used no new phenotypic data to find candidate immune exposures, relying instead on TCR beta sequences and their occurrence across donors. In a later analysis, previously published TCR beta repertoires from more than 500 donors were re-analyzed and high-resolution HLA genotyping was added so that TCR occurrence patterns could be studied. HLA typing included class I and class II loci at four-digit resolution. The study aimed to test whether signatures of past pathogen exposure could be identified by cataloging public T cell receptors. An early release covering roughly 580 HLA-typed donors comprised about 300 gigabases of sequencing data and around 86 million unique TCR sequences. Because of strong linkage in the cohort, four or five DR-DQ haplotypes were treated as single units for association and clustering. Every discovery cohort repertoire had been produced on one sequencing platform. Donor age, sex, ethnicity and CMV serostatus were compiled alongside the repertoire data. Along with the roughly 710-subject first cohort, a separate validation cohort of over a hundred different subjects was used.

The cohort comprised 550 to 700 healthy bone marrow donors. Cohort members were all nominally healthy when sampled, although unrecorded immune exposures were likely present. The donor was CMV seropositive and belonged to the group of some 290 seropositive cohort members. A peripheral blood sample was provided by each donor, and peripheral blood mononuclear cells were used for TCR beta sequencing. The Qiagen DNeasy Blood Extraction Kit was used to extract genomic DNA from the blood cell samples. Results the study describes overall, beyond this receptor: Some IMGT-functional V segments, including TRBV6-2 and TRBV6-3, could not be distinguished by the 87-base-pair reads and were therefore excluded. Correlated functional status among segregating V segments might be attributable to linkage disequilibrium, but an unknown experimental factor could not be ruled out. A later analysis found that most CMV-associated TCR beta chains appeared HLA-restricted, with HLA associations seemingly driven largely by CMV exposure. The classifier was reported to diagnose cytomegalovirus status with high specificity and sensitivity in both the original cohort and the validation cohort. A group of highly shared sequence variants was considered likely to be a technical artifact of the sequencing pipeline. In a later analysis, HLA-associated TCR beta chains showed more clonal expansion and lower generation probabilities than non-associated chains that were equally common. The presence/absence analyses assumed that sequencing depth was roughly uniform across donors, and that assumption may not be true. Several of the top co-occurrence clusters appeared to be linked to parvovirus B19, influenza, CMV and Epstein-Barr virus, according to a later analysis. Across donors, most TCR sequences were observed very rarely, whereas some public TCRs were present in many individuals. V-gene and J-gene trimming of TCR beta chains was associated with a missense DCLRE1C variant in a later genetic analysis, and the association was replicated in an independent cohort. When HLA alleles, especially DR and DQ, strongly co-occurred, attributing TCR associations to individual alleles was difficult. Some 16 rarely observed V segments, including chromosome 9 orphons, were excluded from the earlier analysis of approximately 500 of the donors because counts were too low. In an earlier analysis of approximately 590 of the donors, most TCR beta V segments appeared in productive rearrangements about 87% or about 30% of the time, broadly matching IMGT annotations. Immune exposure information for the cohort was limited to CMV serostatus. The authors suggested that the approach could potentially be extended to other disease states and immunological phenotypes. According to a later analysis, TCR association rates differed among HLA loci, with DRB1 alleles showing the most associated TCRs and HLA-C alleles showing the fewest. Because HLA typing was unavailable for some donors at each locus, only the typed subset was used in association tests. The study listed 150 to 200 TCR beta chains as associated with cytomegalovirus. Three of the identified cytomegalovirus-associated TCR beta chains were confirmed in vitro to be specific for cytomegalovirus antigens. In a later analysis, some 17,000 TCR beta sequences were associated with specific HLA alleles at a false discovery rate of 0.05. A further reported finding was that TCR beta sequences accurately predicted the HLA-A and HLA-B alleles for most subjects in the first cohort. A later genetic analysis reported fewer N-insertions in productive TCRs among donors in an Asian-associated ancestry cluster than the roughly 700-donor mean. The cohort was sequenced for TCR beta chains only, and without alpha or paired-chain data the features that could be detected were limited.

Library preparation employed the immunoSEQ multiplex PCR assay. A mixture of 60 forward primers for TCR Vbeta segments and 13 reverse primers for TCR Jbeta segments was used in the multiplex PCR. The CDR3 region of rearranged TCR beta genes was amplified from genomic DNA with a multiplex PCR assay. The amplified TCR beta libraries were sequenced on the Illumina HiSeq System as 87-base-pair reads. On the study's bioinformatics: A later analysis counted approximately 76 million unique TCR beta chains across the 700 or so repertoires, and 10 million to 12 million of these chains were shared by at least two donors. To remove PCR and sequencing errors, raw reads were error-corrected and collapsed into unique sequences using a nearest-neighbor algorithm that merged closely related sequences. V, D and J gene segments were assigned by aligning CDR3 sequences to IMGT reference sequences. Each retained sequence needed at least a six-nucleotide match to both a V gene segment and a J gene segment. A rearrangement was called productive if the CDR3 had no stop codons and remained in frame with V and J, and every other rearrangement was called non-productive. CDR3 was defined according to IMGT convention as the region running from the second conserved V-encoded cysteine to the conserved J-encoded phenylalanine. Sequences without an unambiguous match to a single V gene segment were excluded from the earlier analysis of several hundred of the donors. In an earlier analysis of 500 to 750 of the donors, V segments were called functional above 56.7% productive rearrangements and were called segregating when the between-donor standard deviation exceeded 5%. A statistical classification framework was built for diagnosing cytomegalovirus status from the catalog of TCR beta chain sequences. V and J gene assignment, in a later analysis, came from comparing TCR nucleotide sequences with IMGT/GENE-DB human TR gene sequences. The TCRdist pipeline was used in a later analysis to assign CDR3 sequences and most-parsimonious VDJ recombination scenarios. In a later analysis, every TCR beta chain was defined by the combination of its CDR3 amino acid sequence and its V-gene family, and reads without a unique V-gene family were dropped. In a later analysis, some 600 highly shared, low-generation-probability nucleotide sequences were removed to address suspected cross-contamination and a sequencing artifact. In a later analysis, a clonal expansion index was calculated for each public chain from normalized within-repertoire ranks of inferred template counts. Generation probabilities in a later analysis came from a VDJ recombination model fitted to out-of-frame rearrangements, and those results were checked against IGoR. Hypergeometric tests were used in a later analysis to score TCR-TCR, TCR-HLA and TCR-CMV co-occurrence, with a repertoire-size bias correction applied to the TCR pairs. A later analysis estimated false discovery rates by permuting HLA or CMV assignments 20 times. In a later analysis, co-occurring TCRs were grouped using DBSCAN, with TCRdist sequence similarity added in when clustering inside HLA-allele-positive subsets. Co-occurrence clustering excluded repertoires with fewer than 30,000 or more than 120,000 public chains, plus five with anomalous nucleotide sharing. TCRdb mirrors the immuneACCESS table, restricted to in-frame sequences. Some clones are absent from its copies; in checked studies, under half trace to an unresolved V gene, and the reason for the others is unknown. The V and J calls and clone size come from that table; D and trimming were worked out from the DNA. For this sample the table gives some 200,000 clones, of which 9.5% were detected only once. Of the sample, 1% to 1.5% is held by the ten largest clones.

Between the V and J ends, shortened by 1 base and 0 bases respectively, the junction contains 16 bases. CDR3 length: 19 amino acids, cysteine to phenylalanine. Just the 57-base CDR3 DNA is kept, in frame starting at base 1. For CDR1 and CDR2, the germline V gene lists MNHNS and SASEGT. This clone turned up a few times. The target of this receptor is not known. Base qualities are not recorded, but no much larger clone differs from it by a single base. The chain links TRBV6-1 with TRBJ2-6; a weak D assignment points to TRBD2 (6 bases agree). The TCR comes from a woman aged 30 to 39 in good health and CMV-seropositive. Sequencing was performed on PBMCs. The CDR3 loop reads CASSEVRDLEISGANVLTF. The DNA reads TGTGCCAGCAGTGAAGTGAGGGACTTGGAGATCTCTGGGGCCAACGTCCTGACTTTC.